One sample yielded the 25 T cell receptor beta chains listed below, sequenced in a study of T cells in Graves' hyperthyroidism and ophthalmopathy. Amplification yielded TCR beta CDR3 regions, with RNA transcripts as the source. RT-PCR in the first round (using the HTBI primer set) targeted the TCR CDR3. Via MiXCR, TCRdb re-called the multiplex PCR reads, giving one row per CDR3 protein. The sample has fewer than 900,000 distinct CDR3 sequences; roughly 15% are singletons. Sequenced material: blood. The receptors were sampled from a man aged 18 to 29 with Graves' hyperthyroidism.

Only a few counts were recorded for this clonotype. V gene TRBV14 combines with J gene TRBJ2-7; D is uncertain. V was cut by 1 base and J by 5 bases, with 6 bases left in between. CDR1 and CDR2 (germline): SGHDN, FVKESK. The CDR3 length is 12 residues. This CDR3 is CASSQGTHEQYF. The CDR3 DNA follows: TGTGCCAGCAGCCAAGGAACCCACGAGCAGTACTTC. The variable domain in full, completed from reference TRBV14 and TRBJ2-7, reads EAGVTQFPSHSVIEKGQTVTLRCDPISGHDNLYWYRRVMGKEIKFLLHFVKESKQDESGMPNNRFLAERTGGTYSTLKVQPAELEDSGVYFCASSQGTHEQYFGPGTRLTVT.

This clonotype was counted ten times or more. The chain couples TRBV18 to TRBJ2-2; D is uncertain. The germline gives CDR1 KGHSH, CDR2 LQKENI. The length of the CDR3 is 15 residues. The germline V and J ends were trimmed by 3 bases and 1 base, with 9 bases remaining between them. CDR3 protein: CASSPPRQNTGELFF. Written as DNA, the CDR3 is TGTGCCAGCTCACCCCCGCGCCAGAACACCGGGGAGCTGTTTTTT.

This clonotype has just a few counts. The CDR3 is CASSLSDPSTDTQYF. CDR3 sequence (DNA): TGTGCCAGCAGCCTAAGTGACCCTAGCACAGATACGCAGTATTTT. The chain links TRBV7-9 to TRBJ2-3; D gene ambiguous. This CDR3 is built from 15 residues. Trimming took off 5 bases at V and 0 bases at J, with 12 bases between the two ends. Germline CDR1 is SEHNR and CDR2 is FQNEAQ (reference sequence).

The chain has TRBV6-1 and TRBJ1-1, with a tentative D call TRBD1 (5 bases). The CDR3 runs 13 residues. Trimming shortened V by 8 bases and J by 5 bases, and 15 bases separated the two germline ends. CDR1 is MNHNS, CDR2 SASEGT, per germline. The CDR3 DNA reads as TGTGCCAGCTGCGGAAAGGGGTGGACTGAAGCTTTCTTT. It yields the protein CASCGKGWTEAFF.

The CDR3 sequence: CASSPSRGDVYGYTF. DNA of the CDR3: TGTGCCAGCAGCCCTTCGCGGGGAGATGTCTATGGCTACACCTTC. J is TRBJ1-2 and V is TRBV9; D ambiguous. This CDR3 contains 15 residues. Per germline, CDR1 SGDLS and CDR2 YYNGEE. V shed 4 bases and J shed 4 bases, with 17 bases lying between them.

V gene TRBV7-6 combines with J gene TRBJ2-7; 9 bases match TRBD1. Germline V lookup: CDR1 SGHVS, CDR2 FNYEAQ. This CDR3 contains 15 residues. V was pared by 1 base and J by 3 bases, with 4 bases of the junction left unmatched. The CDR3 DNA follows: TGTGCCAGCAGCTTAGTGGGGGACAGGGACTACGAGCAGTACTTC. The encoded protein is CASSLVGDRDYEQYF.

This clonotype has at least ten counts. V and J are TRBV30 and TRBJ2-1, with D hard to call. The V end lost 2 bases, the J end lost 8 bases, and 7 bases lay between the germline ends. The CDR3 totals 11 residues. Germline V CDR1 and CDR2: GTSNPN, SVGIG (reference sequence). In nucleotides, the CDR3 is TGTGCCTGGAGTAGCTGGGATGAGCAGTTCTTC. Residues: CAWSSWDEQFF.

This clonotype was observed many times. The chain joins TRBV6-1 to TRBJ1-5, with D perhaps matching TRBD1 (5 bases). V was trimmed by 4 bases and J by 5 bases, leaving 9 bases between them. The germline CDR1 and CDR2 sequences are MNHNS and SASEGT. The CDR3 runs to 13 residues. The CDR3 reads CASSADIYQPQHF. DNA of the CDR3: TGTGCCAGCAGTGCGGACATATATCAGCCCCAGCATTTT.

This clonotype was counted ten times or more. The V gene is TRBV12-3 or TRBV12-4, the J gene TRBJ2-1; D perhaps matches TRBD1 (5 bases). Trimming cost V 5 bases and J 5 bases, with 25 bases left between them. The CDR3 covers 18 residues. In DNA, the CDR3 is TGTGCCAGCAGTCCCCCCCCGACCGACAGAGACATAGACAATGAGCAGTTCTTC. This translates into CASSPPPTDRDIDNEQFF.

A few counts support this clonotype. This chain's CDR3 is CASTPSGYSNQPQHF. The CDR3 DNA is TGTGCCAGTACCCCTTCGGGTTATAGCAATCAGCCCCAGCATTTT. This chain uses TRBV7-8 with TRBJ1-5; D gene ambiguous. CDR3 length equals 15 residues. From germline, CDR1 is SGHVS and CDR2 FQNEAQ. Trimming removed 9 bases at V and 0 bases at J, with 15 bases between.

Details on this clonotype: A much bigger clone sits one base away, suggesting this may be a read error. The genes are TRBV18 and TRBJ2-1, with D perhaps given as TRBD1 or TRBD2 (5 bases each). The V end was cut by 6 bases, the J end by 6 bases, with 18 bases between. The CDR3 sequence is 15 residues long. CDR1 KGHSH and CDR2 LQKENI come from the germline V gene. Here the CDR3 DNA reads TGTGCCAGCTCGCCGAGGGGCAGGGTCAGCAATGAGCAGTTCTTC. Its protein is CASSPRGRVSNEQFF.

This clonotype came up a few times. This sequence joins TRBV4-3 and TRBJ2-7; D uncertain. The germline gives CDR1 LGHNA, CDR2 YSLEER. Trimming removed 1 base from V and 1 base from J, with 14 bases in between. The CDR3 runs 16 residues. CDR3 amino acids: CASSQVSSADSYEQYF. CDR3 in DNA: TGCGCCAGCAGCCAAGTATCGAGCGCGGATTCCTACGAGCAGTACTTC.

This clonotype was seen ten or more times. The chain employs TRBV12-3 or TRBV12-4 and TRBJ1-1, with D possibly TRBD1 on 5 matching bases. The CDR3 is made up of 13 amino acids. V lost 0 bases, J lost 3 bases, and 5 bases lay in between. This chain's CDR3 is CASSLAGDTEAFF. CDR3 in DNA: TGTGCCAGCAGTTTAGCGGGGGACACTGAAGCTTTCTTT.

This clonotype was seen at least ten times. This chain links TRBV2 with TRBJ2-3, with D possibly being TRBD2 (6 bases). The CDR3 length is 13 residues. The germline CDR1 and CDR2 sequences are SNHLY and FYNNEI. Trimming removed 8 bases from V and 1 base from J, with 10 bases in between. The CDR3 protein is CASAPGGTDTQYF. CDR3 DNA: TGTGCCAGCGCCCCGGGAGGCACAGATACGCAGTATTTT.

As to this clonotype: This may stem from a read error, because a much larger clone lies one nucleotide away. The gene calls are TRBV2 and TRBJ1-1; D possibly corresponds to TRBD1 (6 bases). The CDR3 consists of 17 residues. Germline-derived CDR1 and CDR2 are SNHLY and FYNNEI. For the CDR3, the DNA is TGTACCAGCAGTGTCATCCGGGGGCGCGGTGTGAACACTGAAGCTTTCTTT. It yields the protein CTSSVIRGRGVNTEAFF.

The rearrangement links TRBV25-1 to TRBJ2-1; the match to TRBD2 covers 10 bases. Germline lookup yields CDR1 MGHDK and CDR2 SYGVNS. Trimming cost V 1 base and J 4 bases; bases outside gene matches: 7. The CDR3 contains 17 residues. The CDR3, as DNA: TGTGCCAGCAGTGAATTAGGGGGACTAGCGTCTTACAATGAGCAGTTCTTC. Translation gives CASSELGGLASYNEQFF.

This clonotype was observed a single time. This may be a read error: a much more frequent sequence differs by one nucleotide. The gene calls are TRBV7-9 and TRBJ2-3; 8 nucleotides line up with TRBD2. The CDR3 extends over 14 amino acids. In germline, CDR1 is SEHNR, CDR2 FQNEAQ (reference sequence). The CDR3: CVSSLDSGSDTQYF. The CDR3 coding sequence is TGTGTCAGCAGCTTAGACAGCGGGAGTGATACGCAGTATTTT.

This sequence joins TRBV6-1 and TRBJ2-1, with a tentative D call TRBD1 (5 bases). Germline lookup yields CDR1 MNHNS and CDR2 SASEGT. V lost 7 bases and J 6 bases, leaving 10 bases between the germline ends. The CDR3 runs to 12 residues. CDR3 amino acids: CASISRVNEQFF. Written as DNA, the CDR3 is TGTGCCAGCATCTCCAGGGTCAATGAGCAGTTCTTC.

The V and J genes are TRBV5-1 and TRBJ2-2, with 7 bases identical to TRBD1. CDR1 is SGHRS and CDR2 is YFSETQ in the germline V gene. CDR3 length: 16 amino acids. V lost 2 bases and J lost 2; bases outside the gene matches: 6. For the CDR3, the DNA is TGCGCCAGCAGCTTTATAGGGACAGTTAACACCGGGGAGCTGTTTTTT. It specifies CASSFIGTVNTGELFF.

This clonotype turned up a few times. The gene calls are TRBV2 and TRBJ1-4, with 7 nucleotides matching TRBD1. V shed 5 bases and J 3 bases; nucleotides not matched to a gene: 6. CDR1 SNHLY and CDR2 FYNNEI come from the germline V gene. The CDR3 consists of 15 residues. For the CDR3, the DNA is TGTGCCAGCAGTAGGGACAGCGGGGCTAATGAAAAACTGTTTTTT. Amino acid sequence: CASSRDSGANEKLFF.

The table lists this clonotype with a few counts. The V call is TRBV5-6, the J call TRBJ2-7, with a tentative D call TRBD1 (6 bases). Germline values: CDR1 SGHDT, CDR2 YYEEEE. V was clipped by 7 bases and J by 4 bases, with 27 bases between them. This CDR3 is built from 17 residues. CDR3 DNA sequence: TGTGCCAGCTCAACTACACCCATGGGACACTCGGGATACGAGCAGTACTTC. Its translation: CASSTTPMGHSGYEQYF.

This chain joins TRBV29-1 and TRBJ2-3; no firm D call. Deletions cut 4 bases from V and 0 bases from J, with 8 bases between. Germline V gene lookup returns CDR1 SQVTM and CDR2 ANQGSEA. There are 13 residues in the CDR3. The CDR3 DNA sequence: TGCAGCGTTGTCACCTCTAGCACAGATACGCAGTATTTT. As protein: CSVVTSSTDTQYF.

This clonotype was observed a handful of times. The CDR3 loop reads CASSHPSTTEAFF. CDR3 sequence (DNA): TGCGCCAGCAGCCACCCGAGTACCACTGAAGCTTTCTTT. The chain employs TRBV4-1 and TRBJ1-1; no firm D call. CDR1 MGHRA and CDR2 YSYEKL come from the germline V gene. Trimming took 3 bases from V and 4 from J, leaving 9 bases between them. The CDR3 is made up of 13 amino acids.

This clonotype was detected a few times. This chain connects TRBV7-2 to TRBJ2-7, with 12 positions matching TRBD2. Germline trimming cut 1 base from V and 5 bases from J; bases unmatched to any gene: 9. The germline CDR1 and CDR2 sequences are SGHTA and FQGNSA. The CDR3 has 17 amino acids. Written as DNA, the CDR3 is TGTGCCAGCAGCTTAGAGTCGCTAGCGGGAGGGCCCCACGAGCAGTACTTC. It codes for CASSLESLAGGPHEQYF.

This clonotype was recorded many times. As DNA, the CDR3 is TGTGCCAGCAGTTACTCTTTGCCCGGGAGGGGCACAGATACGCAGTATTTT. Amino acids: CASSYSLPGRGTDTQYF. The V gene is TRBV6-5, the J gene TRBJ2-3; 8 nucleotides line up with TRBD2. The CDR3 is 17 residues long. V dropped 0 bases and J dropped 1; count of bases not matched to a gene: 6. The V gene's germline CDR1 is MNHEY and CDR2 SVGAGI.